This T cell receptor (beta chain) was identified during a study of blood T cell repertoires in COVID-19. Study background: The samples span acute and convalescent COVID-19 from the United States, Italy and Spain.

Participants were placed into cohorts based on the clinical history they reported. Germline lookup yields CDR1 ENHRY and CDR2 SYGVKD. CDR3 length: 13 amino acids. With V trimmed by 6 bases and J by 5 bases, 5 bases remained unmatched. Assay used: immunoSEQ multiplex PCR; TCRdb lists only in-frame clones, some missing. This table holds 250,000 to 350,000 clones, roughly nine tenths found once. The specimen sequenced was PBMCs or T cells enriched from blood (not recorded which). The chain recombines TRBV10-3 with TRBJ1-2, with 8 bases that match TRBD1. The TCR comes from a woman aged 30 to 39 who had recovered from COVID-19. CDR3: CAIRTTGVYGYTF. The CDR3 DNA follows: TGTGCCATCAGGACGACAGGGGTGTATGGCTACACCTTC.